This TCR beta chain emerged from a study of OX40 agonist ivuxolimab in advanced cancers. Regarding the research as a whole: Ivuxolimab was an agonistic, fully human IgG2 monoclonal antibody directed against OX40 (CD134), a costimulatory receptor. Partial responses occurred in three dose-escalation patients, of whom one had hepatocellular carcinoma and two had cutaneous melanoma. Of the roughly 51 patients in dose escalation, 19 had hepatocellular carcinoma, some 15 had melanoma, 9 had renal cell carcinoma and 9 had head and neck cancer. The paper describes the monotherapy dose-escalation part (N of about 54 patients) of the phase I trial of ivuxolimab. Intravenous ivuxolimab was administered to patients every 2 weeks at six dose levels: 0.01, 0.1, 0.3, 1.5, 3 and 10 mg/kg. The point of sequencing TCRbeta in the periphery was to test whether ivuxolimab changed TCR sequence diversity and drove clonal T-cell expansion. A male proportion of 75% to 85% and a mean age of approximately 62 years, ranging from roughly 23 to 79, were recorded for the dose-escalation cohort. Patients were allowed to have had prior anti-PD-1, anti-PD-L1 or anti-CTLA-4 therapy, and roughly 40% of the dose-escalation patients had been treated with checkpoint inhibitors. What the study reported, not specific to this receptor: At doses from 0.1 to 3.0 mg/kg, clonal expansion was seen in both CD4+ and CD8+ blood T cells between baseline and week 6. Low levels of normalized T-cell clonal expansion were also seen in some patients who did not respond. Which antigens the clonally expanded peripheral T cells were specific for was not determined. After ivuxolimab, expanded clones were on average more numerous among CD8+ T cells than among CD4+ T cells. In partial responders in the 0.1-3.0 mg/kg groups, normalized peripheral clonal expansion was found to be among the lowest, especially among CD8+ T cells.

Patients with a history of autoimmune disease or receiving systemic immunosuppression were excluded from the trial. Peripheral blood for TCR sequencing was collected from all dose cohorts at baseline, on cycle 4 day 1, and on cycle 7 day 1. The samples were drawn from a first-in-human, open-label, multicenter phase I dose-escalation trial of ivuxolimab. Adults with locally advanced or metastatic head and neck squamous cell, hepatocellular, melanoma or renal cell carcinoma were enrolled in the trial. Before TCR sequencing, CD4+ T cells and CD8+ T cells were sorted from peripheral blood as separate populations. Genomic DNA was extracted from sorted cells for sequencing of the TCRbeta CDR3 region. TCRbeta CDR3 regions were sequenced using the immunoSEQ Assay. TCRdb carries this immuneACCESS record with in-frame sequences only. Its versions omit some clonotypes, under half of them owing to an unresolved V gene in the studies checked, with the rest unexplained. The sample data list about 19,000 clones, and 85% to 90% of these were observed just once. The leading ten clones occupy around half of the sample.

The CDR3 runs 14 residues from the cysteine to the phenylalanine. Of the read, only the CDR3 DNA is kept; its 42 bases are in frame from base 1. Deletion took 1 base off V and 4 bases off J, with a span of 8 bases between the germline ends. CDR1 and CDR2, per the germline V gene, are MGHDK and SYGVNS. Of note for this clone: No cognate antigen has been identified for it. No per-base quality is available; no much larger clone lies one base away.

This clonotype was obtained from an adult with an advanced solid tumor such as melanoma, head and neck, liver or kidney cancer. Sequences were derived from CD4+ or CD8+ T cells sorted from blood, sampled in a trial of the OX40 agonist ivuxolimab. The chain uses TRBV25-1 and TRBJ2-1, and TRBD2 may be the D gene, going by 5 matching bases. The DNA sequence is given as TGTGCCAGCAGTGAATTAGGCGGGTACAATGAGCAGTTCTTC. This sequence encodes CASSELGGYNEQFF.